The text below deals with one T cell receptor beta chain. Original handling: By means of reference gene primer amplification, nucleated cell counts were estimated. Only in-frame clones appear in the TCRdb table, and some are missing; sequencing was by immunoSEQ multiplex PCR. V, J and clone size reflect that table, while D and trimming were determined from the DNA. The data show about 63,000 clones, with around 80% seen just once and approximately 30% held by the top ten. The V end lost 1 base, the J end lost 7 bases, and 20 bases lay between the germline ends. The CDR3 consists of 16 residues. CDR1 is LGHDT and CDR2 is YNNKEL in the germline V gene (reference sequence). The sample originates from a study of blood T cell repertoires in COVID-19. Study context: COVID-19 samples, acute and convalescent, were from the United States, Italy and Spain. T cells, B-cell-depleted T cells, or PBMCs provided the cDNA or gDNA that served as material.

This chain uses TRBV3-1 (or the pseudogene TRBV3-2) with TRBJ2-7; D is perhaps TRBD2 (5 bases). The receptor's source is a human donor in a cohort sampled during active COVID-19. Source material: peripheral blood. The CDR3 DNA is TGTGCCAGCAGCCAAGTTAGGTCCAGGACCTCGGGGGAGCAGTACTTC. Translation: CASSQVRSRTSGEQYF.